A single T cell receptor beta chain is shown here with its context. This sample is drawn from a study of siplizumab effects on memory and regulatory T cells. Germline CDR1 reads SGHRS; CDR2 reads YFSETQ. The V gene lost 6 bases and the J gene lost 3 bases, with 6 bases spanning the gap. CDR3 length: 11 residues. Produced via immunoSEQ multiplex PCR; TCRdb's table is partial and in-frame only. The sample holds about 120,000 clones, around 93% seen once. This rearrangement joins TRBV5-1 to TRBJ2-5; D call uncertain. Source material: non-Treg CD4+ T cells sorted from blood. This TCR was sampled from a human donor in good health. This CDR3 reads CASTNEETQYF. CDR3 in DNA: TGCGCCAGCACGAACGAAGAGACCCAGTACTTC.